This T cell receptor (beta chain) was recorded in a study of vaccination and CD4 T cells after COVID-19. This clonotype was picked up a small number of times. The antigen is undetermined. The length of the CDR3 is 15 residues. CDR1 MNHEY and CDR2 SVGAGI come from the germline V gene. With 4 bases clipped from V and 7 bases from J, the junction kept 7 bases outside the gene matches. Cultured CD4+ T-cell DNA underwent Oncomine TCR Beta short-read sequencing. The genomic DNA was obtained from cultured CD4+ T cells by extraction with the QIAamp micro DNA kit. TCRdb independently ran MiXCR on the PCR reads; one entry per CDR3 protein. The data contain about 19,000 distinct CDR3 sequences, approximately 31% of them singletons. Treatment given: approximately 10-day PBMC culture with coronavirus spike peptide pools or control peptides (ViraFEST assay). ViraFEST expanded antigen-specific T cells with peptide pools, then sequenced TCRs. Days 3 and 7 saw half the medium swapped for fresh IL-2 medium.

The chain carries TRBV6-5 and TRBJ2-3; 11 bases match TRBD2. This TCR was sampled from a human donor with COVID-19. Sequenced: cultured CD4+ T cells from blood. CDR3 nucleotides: TGTGCCAGCAGTTCTAGACTAGCGGGGTTGAATACGCAGTATTTT. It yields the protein CASSSRLAGLNTQYF.